These 24 T cell receptor beta chains came from one sample sequenced in a study of OX40 agonist ivuxolimab in advanced cancers. Sequencing was performed with immunoSEQ multiplex PCR; in TCRdb, only in-frame clones are kept and a portion is missing. The sample yields tens of thousands of clones, just over 90% seen once. The sequencing used CD4+ or CD8+ T cells sorted from blood, collected in a trial of the OX40 agonist ivuxolimab. Receptors were obtained from an adult with an advanced solid tumor such as melanoma, head and neck, liver or kidney cancer.

This rearrangement joins TRBV4-2 to TRBJ2-7; perhaps TRBD1 as D (6 bases). This CDR3 is 13 amino acids long. Germline V CDR1 and CDR2: LGHNA, YNFKEQ. Trimming cost V 2 bases and J 5 bases, with 10 bases left between them. The CDR3 DNA is TGTGCCAGCAGCCAAAAGGGGGTGGACGAGCAGTACTTC. This translates into CASSQKGVDEQYF.

This chain connects TRBV19 to TRBJ2-1; tentative D call: TRBD1 (5 bases). CDR3 length: 13 residues. V was shortened by 5 bases and J by 5 bases, with 10 bases between the two germline ends. Germline V gene lookup returns CDR1 LNHDA and CDR2 SQIVND (reference sequence). CDR3 in DNA: TGTGCCAGTAGTCCAGGGTACGACAATGAGCAGTTCTTC. Translating gives CASSPGYDNEQFF.

This clone was seen a handful of times. This rearrangement joins TRBV18 to TRBJ1-1, with no clear D. V shed 5 bases and J shed 2 bases, with 9 bases lying between them. Germline values: CDR1 KGHSH, CDR2 LQKENI. The CDR3 totals 13 residues. The CDR3 spells CASSDRANTEAFF. CDR3 DNA sequence: TGTGCCAGCTCAGATAGGGCTAACACTGAAGCTTTCTTT.

This rearrangement joins TRBV25-1 to TRBJ1-1, with D unresolved. Germline V CDR1 and CDR2: MGHDK, SYGVNS. Trimming stripped 2 bases from V and 1 base from J, with 5 bases between. The CDR3 consists of 13 residues. CDR3: CASSEGANTEAFF. The CDR3 DNA is TGTGCCAGCAGTGAAGGAGCGAACACTGAAGCTTTCTTT.

This sequence joins TRBV5-1 and TRBJ2-1, with D hard to call. Trimming cost V 4 bases and J 8 bases, with 13 bases left between them. Germline V gene sequence: CDR1 SGHRS, CDR2 YFSETQ. This CDR3 comprises 13 residues. The CDR3 here is CASSLPWSYEQFF. As DNA, the CDR3 is TGCGCCAGCAGCCTGCCCTGGTCGTATGAGCAGTTCTTC.

This chain uses TRBV6-5 with TRBJ1-2; 7 bases fit TRBD1. The CDR3 is 12 residues long. V lost 4 bases to trimming and J lost 4 bases; unmatched junction nucleotides: 0. The germline V gene encodes CDR1 MNHEY and CDR2 SVGAGI. The chain's CDR3 is CASSWDSYGYTF. CDR3 DNA sequence: TGTGCCAGCAGTTGGGACAGCTATGGCTACACCTTC.

The chain combines TRBV6-1 with TRBJ2-7; no clear D gene. The V and J ends lost 4 bases and 0 bases respectively, with 13 bases between them. There are 15 residues in the CDR3. CDR1 and CDR2 from the germline V gene are MNHNS and SASEGT. The CDR3 is CASSVDRRSSYEQYF. The CDR3 region has the DNA TGTGCCAGCAGTGTTGACCGTAGGAGCTCCTACGAGCAGTACTTC.

This chain connects TRBV10-2 to TRBJ2-2; D gene unclear. Germline V gives CDR1 WSHSY, CDR2 SAAADI. The V and J ends lost 3 bases and 6 bases respectively, with 2 bases between them. The CDR3 runs 11 residues. CDR3 residues: CASSDPGELFF. CDR3 bases: TGCGCCAGCAGTGATCCCGGGGAGCTGTTTTTT.

The CDR3 loop is CASSTGQGQGGYTF. CDR3 nucleotide sequence: TGCGCCAGTTCGACGGGACAGGGACAGGGAGGCTACACCTTC. This sequence joins TRBV10-2 and TRBJ1-2, with TRBD1 matching over 9 bases. Trimming cost V 9 bases and J 8 bases; bases outside gene matches: 13. This CDR3 contains 14 residues. Germline values: CDR1 WSHSY, CDR2 SAAADI.

V and J are TRBV30 and TRBJ2-7; D not certain. Trimming shortened V by 4 bases and J by 2 bases, and 15 bases separated the two germline ends. The CDR3 totals 14 residues. Looked up from germline, CDR1 is GTSNPN and CDR2 is SVGIG (reference sequence). The DNA of the CDR3 is TGTGCCTGGAATGCTGGGGTTCACCCCTACGAGCAGTACTTC. Protein sequence: CAWNAGVHPYEQYF. Looking up the rest from reference TRBV30 and TRBJ2-7 gives the full variable domain: SQTIHQWPATLVQPVGSPLSLECTVEGTSNPNLYWYRQAAGRGLQLLFYSVGIGQISSEVPQNLSASRPQDRQFILSSKKLLLSDSGFYLCAWNAGVHPYEQYFGPGTRLTVT.

The rearrangement joins TRBV30 to TRBJ2-7; D may be TRBD1 (5 bases). V was shortened by 2 bases and J by 0 bases, with 8 bases between the two germline ends. This CDR3 spans 13 amino acids. The germline gives CDR1 GTSNPN, CDR2 SVGIG (reference sequence). CDR3 coding DNA: TGTGCCTGGAGTACAGGAAACTCCTACGAGCAGTACTTC. Protein product: CAWSTGNSYEQYF.

J is TRBJ2-1 and V is TRBV27, with TRBD2 matching over 11 bases. Trimming removed 2 bases from V and 7 bases from J; junction bases left unmatched: 7. The germline gives CDR1 MNHEY, CDR2 SMNVEV (reference sequence). CDR3 length: 16 residues. CDR3 sequence (DNA): TGTGCCAGCAGTTTACTTAGCGGGAGGGCCGGGAATGAGCAGTTCTTC. Encoded protein: CASSLLSGRAGNEQFF.

The table lists this clone with a count of one. This sequence joins TRBV27 and TRBJ2-3, with 13 bases identical to TRBD2. CDR1 and CDR2 from the germline V gene are MNHEY and SMNVEV (reference sequence). V was pared by 4 bases and J by 9 bases, with 4 bases of the junction left unmatched. The CDR3 runs 14 residues. CDR3 region: CASSSGLAGVTQYF. CDR3 nucleotide sequence: TGTGCCAGCAGTTCCGGACTAGCGGGAGTCACGCAGTATTTT.

The chain recombines TRBV19 with TRBJ2-1; the match to TRBD2 covers 11 bases. V gave up 1 base and J gave up 6 bases; unmatched junction bases: 5. Per the germline V gene, CDR1 is LNHDA and CDR2 is SQIVND (reference sequence). The CDR3 extends over 16 amino acids. CDR3 amino acids: CASSIVAGGYFNEQFF. The CDR3 bases are TGTGCCAGTAGTATAGTAGCGGGAGGGTATTTCAATGAGCAGTTCTTC.

The V gene is TRBV11-3, the J gene TRBJ2-7, with D uncertain. The germline V and J ends were trimmed by 3 bases and 2 bases, with 23 bases remaining between them. Germline V CDR1 and CDR2: SGHNT, YENEEA. There are 18 residues in the CDR3. Written as DNA, the CDR3 is TGTGCCAGCAGCTTCCCGCGTGACCTCAACCTCGACCCCTACGAGCAGTACTTC. Translating it yields CASSFPRDLNLDPYEQYF.

This chain joins TRBV7-9 and TRBJ2-7, with D perhaps matching TRBD2 (7 bases). Per the germline V gene, CDR1 is SEHNR and CDR2 is FQNEAQ (reference sequence). Trimming removed 5 bases from V and 2 bases from J, with 19 bases in between. The CDR3 runs to 16 residues. The CDR3 DNA sequence: TGTGCCAGCAGCACACTACAGGGAGGGAATACCTACGAGCAGTACTTC. Encoded protein: CASSTLQGGNTYEQYF.

V is TRBV13 and J is TRBJ2-1; 9 bases align to TRBD2. Germline assignment: CDR1 PRHDT and CDR2 FYEKMQ (reference sequence). This CDR3 spans 16 amino acids. The J segment lost 7 bases and the V segment lost 5 bases, leaving 12 bases of the junction unmatched. DNA of the CDR3: TGTGCCAGCAGCACACGAATAGCGGGAGTAGAAAATGAGCAGTTCTTC. Residues: CASSTRIAGVENEQFF.

This clone turned up a few times. The V gene is TRBV4-3, the J gene TRBJ2-3, with TRBD2 matching 10 bases. After removal of 0 bases from V and 7 bases from J, the junction contained 4 bases not matched to a gene. The CDR3 is made up of 15 amino acids. Germline V gene data show CDR1 as LGHNA and CDR2 as YSLEER. CDR3 region: CASSQDASGSYTQYF. The CDR3 nucleotides are TGCGCCAGCAGCCAAGATGCTAGCGGGAGTTATACGCAGTATTTT.

The chain employs TRBV10-3 and TRBJ2-3; the match to TRBD1 covers 7 bases. The length of the CDR3 is 15 residues. CDR1 and CDR2 from the germline V gene are ENHRY and SYGVKD. Trimming took 8 bases from V and 5 from J; bases not matched to a gene: 13. In DNA, the CDR3 is TGTGCCATCCGTCAGGGGGATCGGAAAGGAGATACGCAGTATTTT. Protein: CAIRQGDRKGDTQYF.

This clone was picked up one time. The rearrangement links TRBV11-2 to TRBJ2-1; 13 nucleotides line up with TRBD2. The CDR3 length is 19 residues. V shed 3 bases and J 0 bases; nucleotides not matched to a gene: 8. CDR1 and CDR2 from the germline V gene are SGHAT and FQNNGV. CDR3 bases: TGTGCCAGCAGCTTTCCGGGACTAGCGGGACAGAGCTCCTACAATGAGCAGTTCTTC. Protein: CASSFPGLAGQSSYNEQFF.

The V call is TRBV27, the J call TRBJ2-1, with D hard to call. This CDR3 has 17 amino acids. Germline V CDR1 and CDR2: MNHEY, SMNVEV (reference sequence). V lost 3 bases, J lost 4 bases, and 19 bases lay in between. CDR3 sequence (DNA): TGTGCCAGCAGTTTTGGTGGATTGGGAACGGATTACAATGAGCAGTTCTTC. It translates to CASSFGGLGTDYNEQFF.

A single count supports this clone. The genes are TRBV29-1 and TRBJ2-1; no definite D call. The CDR3 length is 13 residues. V was trimmed by 7 bases and J by 3 bases, leaving 13 bases between them. Germline loops: CDR1 SQVTM, CDR2 ANQGSEA. CDR3 nucleotide sequence: TGCAGCGCTGGGATTCTGGACTACAATGAGCAGTTCTTC. The encoded protein is CSAGILDYNEQFF.

The chain recombines TRBV7-8 with TRBJ1-5, with D possibly TRBD1 on 6 matching bases. Germline V gives CDR1 SGHVS, CDR2 FQNEAQ. V shed 5 bases and J shed 1 base, with 18 bases lying between them. The CDR3 length is 17 residues. The CDR3: CASSTHRVVESNQPQHF. The CDR3 bases are TGTGCCAGCAGCACACACAGGGTTGTGGAGAGCAATCAGCCCCAGCATTTT.

The rearrangement uses TRBV5-4 and TRBJ2-1, with D perhaps TRBD2 (6 bases). The germline gives CDR1 SGHNT, CDR2 YYREEE (reference sequence). Trimming removed 0 bases from V and 6 bases from J, with 10 bases in between. The CDR3 totals 14 residues. CDR3 sequence: CASSLELAANEQFF. The CDR3 nucleotides read TGTGCCAGCAGCTTGGAACTAGCCGCCAATGAGCAGTTCTTC.